One and the same sample provided the 19 T cell receptor beta chains below, sequenced in a study of CD8+CD57+ T cells in acquired aplastic anemia. Genomic DNA was employed as the template in profiling TCR beta VDJ and CDR3. TCRdb re-analysed the reads in MiXCR, keeping a single row per CDR3 protein. The sample carries 260,000 or so distinct CDR3 sequences, approximately 50% recorded once. Patients who underwent sequencing had shown CD8+CD57+ cell expansion by flow cytometry. The source material was sorted CD4+, CD8+, or CD8+CD57+ T cells (not recorded which) from PBMCs. The receptors were sampled from a human donor with aplastic anemia.

This clonotype came up a few times. The CDR3 loop reads CASSKGRSYEQYF. As DNA, the CDR3 is TGTGCCAGTAGTAAGGGTCGCTCCTACGAGCAGTACTTC. This chain links TRBV19 with TRBJ2-7; D unresolved. V was trimmed by 4 bases and J by 0 bases, leaving 7 bases between them. The CDR3 is 13 amino acids. CDR1 and CDR2 from the germline V gene are LNHDA and SQIVND (reference sequence).

The table lists this clonotype with a few counts. The chain carries TRBV6-5 and TRBJ2-7, with D tentatively TRBD2 (6 bases). V was pared by 2 bases and J by 4 bases, with 12 bases between. CDR1 and CDR2 (germline): MNHEY, SVGAGI. This CDR3 spans 14 amino acids. Here the CDR3 reads CASSYGTGLYEQYF. In DNA form, the CDR3 reads TGTGCCAGCAGTTACGGGACTGGGTTGTACGAGCAGTACTTC.

Comment on this clonotype: One end of the junction does not line up with germline, which may come from a read error. The rearrangement joins TRBV20-1 to TRBJ2-1; 8 nucleotides match TRBD2. The CDR3 is made up of 16 amino acids. Per the germline V gene, CDR1 is DFQATT and CDR2 is SNEGSKA (reference sequence). The CDR3 spells CSPSVSGESSYIEQFF. In DNA form, the CDR3 reads TGCAGCCCCTCGGTTAGCGGGGAGAGCTCCTACATTGAGCAGTTCTTC.

The V call is TRBV6-6, the J call TRBJ2-7, with 8 bases matching TRBD2. The CDR3 length is 13 residues. CDR1 is MNHNY and CDR2 is SVGAGI in the germline V gene (reference sequence). Unmatched junction bases numbered 3, after V lost 5 bases and J lost 3 bases. CDR3 in DNA: TGTGCCAGCAGTCAGCGGGGGTTCTACGAGCAGTACTTC. The encoded protein is CASSQRGFYEQYF.

This clonotype turned up a few times. The rearrangement uses TRBV5-4 and TRBJ2-7; TRBD2 matches 8 bases. This CDR3 has 15 residues. Trimming at V came to 3 bases and at J to 3 bases, leaving 8 bases not matched to a gene. The germline V gene has CDR1 SGHNT and CDR2 YYREEE (reference sequence). In nucleotides, the CDR3 is TGTGCCAGCAGCTCCCCCAGTAGCGGGAACTACGAGCAGTACTTC. This sequence encodes CASSSPSSGNYEQYF.

This clonotype was seen many times. This chain joins TRBV7-2 and TRBJ1-3; D gene uncertain. The CDR3 extends over 14 amino acids. V dropped 1 base and J dropped 2 bases, with 6 bases sitting between them. Germline assignment: CDR1 SGHTA and CDR2 FQGNSA. CDR3 amino acids: CASSLGRAGNTIYF. Written as DNA, the CDR3 is TGTGCCAGCAGCTTAGGGAGGGCTGGAAACACCATATATTTT.

This clonotype was counted only a few times. V usage is TRBV27 and J usage is TRBJ2-3, with 8 positions matching TRBD1. The trim removed 6 bases at V and 2 bases at J, leaving 7 bases unmatched. The length of the CDR3 is 15 residues. Germline lookup yields CDR1 MNHEY and CDR2 SMNVEV (reference sequence). This CDR3 reads CASSQGQVATDTQYF. The CDR3 region has the DNA TGTGCCAGCAGCCAGGGACAGGTAGCCACAGATACGCAGTATTTT.

This clonotype was counted at least ten times. CDR3 bases: TGCGCCAGCAGTGACCCACTAGCGGGGGAGGGTGCCGGGGAGCTGTTTTTT. This sequence encodes CASSDPLAGEGAGELFF. V and J are TRBV10-1 and TRBJ2-2; 11 bases line up with TRBD2. With 3 bases clipped from V and 6 bases from J, the junction kept 9 bases outside the gene matches. The CDR3 runs 17 residues. The V gene's germline CDR1 is WNHNN and CDR2 SYGVQD (reference sequence).

This clonotype was detected only a few times. V usage is TRBV30 and J usage is TRBJ2-7; 9 positions match TRBD1. J was trimmed by 6 bases and V by 4 bases; bases with no gene match: 7. This CDR3 contains 13 residues. Per germline, CDR1 GTSNPN and CDR2 SVGIG (reference sequence). The CDR3 spells CAWTGTGTGEQYF. CDR3 coding DNA: TGTGCCTGGACGGGGACAGGGACTGGCGAGCAGTACTTC.

This clonotype was picked up a small number of times. V gene TRBV10-3 combines with J gene TRBJ2-7; 10 positions match TRBD1. Germline V gene data show CDR1 as ENHRY and CDR2 as SYGVKD. Trimming removed 5 bases from V and 3 bases from J; junction bases left unmatched: 7. This CDR3 is 15 amino acids long. Here the CDR3 reads CAISTAGTGDYEQYF. The CDR3 DNA is TGTGCCATCAGTACCGCCGGGACAGGGGACTACGAGCAGTACTTC.

V is TRBV6-5 and J is TRBJ2-3; a weak D match, TRBD2 (5 bases). Trimming left V 5 bases short and J 3 bases short, with 12 bases between. From germline, CDR1 is MNHEY and CDR2 SVGAGI. The CDR3 is 14 amino acids. CDR3 sequence (DNA): TGTGCCAGCAGTGAAAACCGGGGAACAGATACGCAGTATTTT. It encodes CASSENRGTDTQYF.

Turning to this clonotype: This sequence may be a read error, since a much larger clone differs from it by one base. This chain joins TRBV2 and TRBJ2-7; D assignment may be TRBD1 or TRBD2 (6 bases each). Between the trimmed V and J ends, which lost 5 bases and 0 bases, there was a span of 17 bases. Germline V gene lookup returns CDR1 SNHLY and CDR2 FYNNEI. This CDR3 has 16 amino acids. In nucleotides, the CDR3 is TGTGCCAGCAGTTTACATGGGGGGCGAGACTCCTACGAGCAGTACTTC. This translates into CASSLHGGRDSYEQYF.

DNA of the CDR3: TGTGCCACCAGTTTGTATAGCAATCAGCCCCAGTACTTC. It specifies CATSLYSNQPQYF. This chain connects TRBV24-1 to TRBJ2-5; no clear D gene. Trimming shortened V by 6 bases and J by 9 bases, and 16 bases separated the two germline ends. The CDR3 length is 13 residues. Germline V lookup: CDR1 KGHDR, CDR2 SFDVKD.

This clonotype came up many times. CDR3 protein: CASSHGSSYEQYF. The DNA of the CDR3 is TGCGCCAGCAGCCATGGCAGCTCCTACGAGCAGTACTTC. The chain links TRBV4-3 to TRBJ2-7, with D hard to call. Trimming removed 3 bases at V and 0 bases at J, with 6 bases between. From germline, CDR1 is LGHNA and CDR2 YSLEER. This CDR3 region has 13 residues.

This clonotype was found many times. The CDR3 DNA is TGTGCCAGCAGCTTTGGGACAGGGTCTTACGAGCAGTACTTC. It codes for CASSFGTGSYEQYF. V usage is TRBV27 and J usage is TRBJ2-7; 9 bases are a match to TRBD1. Losses at the gene ends were 6 bases for V and 4 bases for J; bases not matched to a gene: 7. Germline lookup yields CDR1 MNHEY and CDR2 SMNVEV (reference sequence). The CDR3 extends over 14 amino acids.

This clonotype was detected many times. The rearrangement links TRBV12-3 or TRBV12-4 to TRBJ2-7; possibly TRBD2 for D (6 bases). The CDR3 contains 16 residues. The V end was cut by 4 bases, the J end by 2 bases, with 18 bases between. The CDR3 protein is CASSSGTLIATYEQYF. Here the CDR3 DNA reads TGTGCCAGCAGTTCCGGGACTCTAATCGCCACCTACGAGCAGTACTTC.

The table lists this clonotype with a count of one. Without the conserved terminal phenylalanine or tryptophan, this CDR3 likely stems from a read error. The chain combines TRBV29-1 with TRBJ2-5; D gene ambiguous. V was trimmed by 4 bases and J by 3 bases, leaving 9 bases between them. This CDR3 has 12 amino acids. Per the germline V gene, CDR1 is SQVTM and CDR2 is ANQGSEA. CDR3 in DNA: TGCAGCGTTGCGGACGGCGAAGAGACCCAGTACTCC. As protein: CSVADGEETQYS.

This clonotype was found a few times. This rearrangement joins TRBV12-3 or TRBV12-4 to TRBJ2-7; the D is unclear. Trimming stripped 6 bases from V and 4 bases from J, with 7 bases between. This CDR3 has 11 amino acids. CDR3 DNA sequence: TGTGCCAGCAGCGCGATGTACGAGCAGTACTTC. The encoded protein is CASSAMYEQYF.

This clonotype was picked up a small number of times. The chain couples TRBV4-3 to TRBJ2-2; D remains unclear. Trimming removed 3 bases at V and 7 bases at J, with 6 bases between. The germline gives CDR1 LGHNA, CDR2 YSLEER. This CDR3 is built from 12 residues. Here the CDR3 DNA reads TGCGCCAGCAGCCAGGGCGACGGGGAGCTGTTTTTT. It encodes CASSQGDGELFF.